This T cell receptor (beta chain) was found in a study of T-cell reconstitution after alpha-beta-depleted transplantation in children. Study-level points and caveats: It was newly produced T cells that mostly accounted for T-cell counts and diversity one year after transplant.

Using unique molecular identifiers, the investigators prepared the TCRbeta library. Each CDR3 protein is one row after TCRdb ran MiXCR on the PCR reads. The table records fewer than 750,000 distinct CDR3 sequences, under 25% of them present only once. Trimming cost V 5 bases and J 4 bases, with 6 bases left between them. CDR1 is DFQATT and CDR2 is SNEGSKA in the germline V gene (reference sequence). The length of the CDR3 is 11 residues. Remarks on this clonotype: Its antigen remains unknown.

The chain couples TRBV20-1 to TRBJ1-3; unclear D gene. The sequencing used PBMCs, mostly from graft donor cells, collected 360 days after TCRalphabeta/CD19-depleted stem cell transplant. The clonotype was recovered from a boy less than two years old who had a stem cell transplant for acute myeloid leukemia, so the T cells may come from the graft donor. The CDR3 reads CSAGRGNTIYF. The DNA for the CDR3 is TGCAGTGCTGGCCGAGGAAACACCATATATTTT.